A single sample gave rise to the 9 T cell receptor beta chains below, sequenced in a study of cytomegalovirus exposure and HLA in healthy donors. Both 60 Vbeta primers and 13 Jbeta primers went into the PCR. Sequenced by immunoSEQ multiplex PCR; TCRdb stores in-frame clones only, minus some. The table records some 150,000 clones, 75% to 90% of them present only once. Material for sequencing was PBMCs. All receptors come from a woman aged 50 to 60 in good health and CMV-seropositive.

The CDR3 protein is CASIGPGTGYEKLFF. CDR3 DNA: TGTGCCAGTATTGGGCCCGGGACAGGGTACGAAAAACTGTTTTTT. The genes are TRBV19 and TRBJ1-4; 9 positions agree with TRBD1. Germline lookup yields CDR1 LNHDA and CDR2 SQIVND (reference sequence). V gave up 7 bases and J gave up 8 bases; unmatched junction bases: 11. This CDR3 is built from 15 residues.

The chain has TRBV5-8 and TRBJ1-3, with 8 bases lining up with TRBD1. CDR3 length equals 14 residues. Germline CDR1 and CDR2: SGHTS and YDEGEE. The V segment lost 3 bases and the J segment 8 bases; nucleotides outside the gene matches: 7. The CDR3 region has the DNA TGTGCCAGCAGCTCCCGGGACAGGCTAGACACCATATATTTT. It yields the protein CASSSRDRLDTIYF.

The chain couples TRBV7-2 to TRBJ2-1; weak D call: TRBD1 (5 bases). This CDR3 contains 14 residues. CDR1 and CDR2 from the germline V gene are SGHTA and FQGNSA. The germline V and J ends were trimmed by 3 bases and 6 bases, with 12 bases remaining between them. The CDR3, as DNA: TGTGCCAGCAGCTTGGCAGGGCTGGGCAATGAGCAGTTCTTC. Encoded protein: CASSLAGLGNEQFF.

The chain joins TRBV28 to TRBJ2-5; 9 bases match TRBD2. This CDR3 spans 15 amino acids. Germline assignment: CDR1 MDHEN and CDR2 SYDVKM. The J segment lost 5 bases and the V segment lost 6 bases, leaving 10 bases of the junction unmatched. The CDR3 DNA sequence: TGTGCCAGCAGGCCTTTGGGCGGGAGGGGCGAGACCCAGTACTTC. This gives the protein CASRPLGGRGETQYF.

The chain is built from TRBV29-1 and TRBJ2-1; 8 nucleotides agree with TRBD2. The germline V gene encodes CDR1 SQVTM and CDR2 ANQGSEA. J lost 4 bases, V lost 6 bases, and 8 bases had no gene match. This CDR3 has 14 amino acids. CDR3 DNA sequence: TGCAGCGTCGGACTCACTAGCGGTTACAATGAGCAGTTCTTC. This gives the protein CSVGLTSGYNEQFF.

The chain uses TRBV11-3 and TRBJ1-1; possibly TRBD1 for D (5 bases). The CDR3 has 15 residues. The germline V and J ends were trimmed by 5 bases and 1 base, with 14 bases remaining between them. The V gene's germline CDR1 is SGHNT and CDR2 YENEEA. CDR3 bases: TGTGCCAGCAGCGAGAGGAGGGGACGGAACACTGAAGCTTTCTTT. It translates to CASSERRGRNTEAFF.

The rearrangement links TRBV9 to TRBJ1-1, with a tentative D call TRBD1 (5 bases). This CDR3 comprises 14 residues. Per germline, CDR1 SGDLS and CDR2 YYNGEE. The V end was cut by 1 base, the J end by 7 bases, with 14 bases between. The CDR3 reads CASSVSGGAREAFF. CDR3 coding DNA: TGTGCCAGCAGCGTAAGCGGGGGAGCGCGTGAAGCTTTCTTT.

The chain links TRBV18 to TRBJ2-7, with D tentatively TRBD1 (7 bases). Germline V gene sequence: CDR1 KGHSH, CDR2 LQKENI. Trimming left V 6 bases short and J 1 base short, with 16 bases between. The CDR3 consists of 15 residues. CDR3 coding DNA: TGTGCCAGCTCCCTCGGCCAGGGGGGTTCCTACGAGCAGTACTTC. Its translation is CASSLGQGGSYEQYF.

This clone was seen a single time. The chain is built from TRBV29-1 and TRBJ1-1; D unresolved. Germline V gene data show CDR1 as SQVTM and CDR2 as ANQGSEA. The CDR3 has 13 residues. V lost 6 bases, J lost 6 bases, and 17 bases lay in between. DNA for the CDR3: TGCAGCGTCCACCAAGTTACTGGAGCTGAAGCTTTCTTT. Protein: CSVHQVTGAEAFF.